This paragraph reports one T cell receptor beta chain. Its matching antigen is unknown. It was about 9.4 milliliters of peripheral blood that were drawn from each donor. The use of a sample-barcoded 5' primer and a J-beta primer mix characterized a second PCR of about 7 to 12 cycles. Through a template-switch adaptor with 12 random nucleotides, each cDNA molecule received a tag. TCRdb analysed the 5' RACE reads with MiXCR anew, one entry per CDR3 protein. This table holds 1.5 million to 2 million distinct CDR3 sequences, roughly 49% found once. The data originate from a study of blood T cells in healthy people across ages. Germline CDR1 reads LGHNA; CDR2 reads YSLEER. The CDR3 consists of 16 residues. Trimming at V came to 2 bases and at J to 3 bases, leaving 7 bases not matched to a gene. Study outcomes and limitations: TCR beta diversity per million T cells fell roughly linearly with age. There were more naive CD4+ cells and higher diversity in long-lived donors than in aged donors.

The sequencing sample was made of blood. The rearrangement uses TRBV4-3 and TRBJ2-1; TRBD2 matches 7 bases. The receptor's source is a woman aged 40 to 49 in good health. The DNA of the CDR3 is TGCGCCAGCAGCCAATCGGGGGGAGGGAGCTACAATGAGCAGTTCTTC. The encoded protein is CASSQSGGGSYNEQFF.